In its sample, the clone carrying this TCR beta chain was seen a few times. Its antigen is undetermined. The CDR3 totals 18 residues. V was clipped by 6 bases and J by 0 bases; unmatched bases: 9. CDR1 KGHSH and CDR2 LQKENI come from the germline V gene. This sample is part of a study of identical twins. Study-wide results and limits: Out-of-frame alpha sequences shared by twins were enriched for low generation probability. Abundant cord blood beta clonotypes carried fewer insertions; memory repertoires showed none.

Each CDR3 protein gets one entry after TCRdb re-called the 5' RACE reads with MiXCR. Among fewer than 800,000 distinct CDR3 sequences listed, just over 7% were seen once. The data were also submitted as part of a second study, on yellow fever vaccine responses in identical twins.

The sample consisted of PBMCs. V gene TRBV18 combines with J gene TRBJ2-1; 12 nucleotides line up with TRBD2. This TCR was sampled from a woman aged 18-29 years in good health. CDR3 nucleotide sequence: TGTGCCAGCTCGGAAAGACTAGCGGGGGCACTCTCCTACAATGAGCAGTTCTTC. This encodes CASSERLAGALSYNEQFF. Combining the CDR3 with reference TRBV18 and TRBJ2-1 gives the whole variable domain NAGVMQNPRHLVRRRGQEARLRCSPMKGHSHVYWYRQLPEEGLKFMVYLQKENIIDESGMPKERFSAEFPKEGPSILRIQQVVRGDSAAYFCASSERLAGALSYNEQFFGPGTRLTVL.